Reported below is one T cell receptor beta chain. The data are from a study of blood T cell repertoires in COVID-19. Assay used: immunoSEQ multiplex PCR; TCRdb lists only in-frame clones, some missing. The sample holds about 160,000 clones; 70% to 80% are singletons and the top ten take roughly 8.6%. CDR1 and CDR2 (germline): GTSNPN, SVGIG (reference sequence). This CDR3 comprises 13 residues. Between the trimmed V and J ends, which lost 1 base and 10 bases, there was a span of 11 bases. This chain joins TRBV30 and TRBJ1-6; D gene unclear. This receptor was identified in a man in his sixties with acute or convalescent COVID-19. The sample comprised peripheral blood. The CDR3 here is CAWSAGVRSPLHF. The CDR3 bases are TGTGCCTGGAGTGCCGGGGTCCGGTCACCCCTCCACTTT.